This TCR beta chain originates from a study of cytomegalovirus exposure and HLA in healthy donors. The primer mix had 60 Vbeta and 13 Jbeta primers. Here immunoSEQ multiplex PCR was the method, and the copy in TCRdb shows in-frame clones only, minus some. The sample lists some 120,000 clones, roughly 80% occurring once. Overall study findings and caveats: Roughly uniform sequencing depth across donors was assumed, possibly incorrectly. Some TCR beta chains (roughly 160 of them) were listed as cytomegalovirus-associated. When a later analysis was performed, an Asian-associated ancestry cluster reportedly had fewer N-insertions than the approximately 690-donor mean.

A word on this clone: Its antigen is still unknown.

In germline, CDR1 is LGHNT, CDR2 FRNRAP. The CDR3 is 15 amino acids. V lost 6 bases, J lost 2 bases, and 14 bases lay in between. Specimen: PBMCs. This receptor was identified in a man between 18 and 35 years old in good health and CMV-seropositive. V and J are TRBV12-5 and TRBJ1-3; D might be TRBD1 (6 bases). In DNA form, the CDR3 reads TGTGCTAGTGGAACGGGACAACCCCCTGGAAACACCATATATTTT. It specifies CASGTGQPPGNTIYF.